This TCR beta chain was retrieved from a study of shared clonotypes between healthy human individuals. Study background: Aged between 18 and 49, the donors were a couple of women and a few men.

Method: immunoSEQ multiplex PCR; TCRdb's copy keeps in-frame clones and lacks some. The table shows about 2,500,000 clones, with 90% to 95% occurring only once. Each of the donors was a healthy adult who was HIV-negative and had not had a recent acute infection or vaccination. Sequenced material: naive CD4+ T cells sorted from blood. Sample subset: CD45RA+ positively selected. This receptor was obtained from a young man in good health.

The CDR3 DNA is TGTGCCTGGAGTGAACAGGGGGCGTCGAACTATGGCTACACCTTC. It is translated as CAWSEQGASNYGYTF. The J gene is TRBJ1-2, the V gene TRBV30; 9 nucleotides agree with TRBD1. The CDR3 length is 15 residues. Germline CDR1 is GTSNPN and CDR2 is SVGIG (reference sequence). With V trimmed by 1 base and J by 2 bases, 5 bases remained unmatched.